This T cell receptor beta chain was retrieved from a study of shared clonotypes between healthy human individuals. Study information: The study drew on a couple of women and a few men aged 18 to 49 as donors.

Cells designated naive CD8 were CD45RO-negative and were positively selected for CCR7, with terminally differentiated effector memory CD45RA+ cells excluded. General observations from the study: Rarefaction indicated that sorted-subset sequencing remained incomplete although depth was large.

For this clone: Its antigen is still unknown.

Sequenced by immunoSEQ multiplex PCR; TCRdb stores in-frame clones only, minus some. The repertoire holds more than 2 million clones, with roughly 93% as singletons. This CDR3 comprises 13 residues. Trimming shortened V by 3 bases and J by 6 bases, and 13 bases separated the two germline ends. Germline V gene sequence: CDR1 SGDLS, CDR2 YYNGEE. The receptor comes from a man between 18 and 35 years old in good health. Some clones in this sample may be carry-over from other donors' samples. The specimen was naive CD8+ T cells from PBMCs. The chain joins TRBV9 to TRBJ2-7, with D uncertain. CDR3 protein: CASSAGSIGEQYF. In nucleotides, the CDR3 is TGTGCCAGCAGCGCCGGGTCTATAGGCGAGCAGTACTTC.